Here is one T cell receptor beta chain with its context. The target antigen is unknown. The sample comes from a study of cytomegalovirus exposure and HLA in healthy donors. The PCR ran on 60 Vbeta and 13 Jbeta primers. Repertoires were generated with immunoSEQ multiplex PCR, while TCRdb's copy carries only in-frame clones and drops some. There are about 190,000 clones in the sample; around 84% occur only once, and more than 3% lies in the top ten. Healthy bone marrow donors made up the donor group. The CDR3 loop spans 15 amino acids. Looked up from germline, CDR1 is SGHTA and CDR2 is FQGNSA. V lost 7 bases and J lost 7; bases outside the gene matches: 13. Study-level points and caveats: Accurate prediction of most subjects' HLA-A and HLA-B alleles from TCR beta sequences was reported. What a later analysis reportedly showed was that an Asian-associated ancestry cluster had fewer N-insertions than the approximately 700-donor mean.

The sample was PBMCs. This TCR derives from a man aged 35-49 years in good health and CMV-seropositive. The V and J genes are TRBV7-2 and TRBJ2-3, with TRBD2 identical over 8 bases. The CDR3 nucleotides read TGTGCCAGCAACTCCGGGGGCGGGGGGTTAAATACGCAGTATTTT. Its protein is CASNSGGGGLNTQYF. Combining the CDR3 with reference TRBV7-2 and TRBJ2-3 gives the whole variable domain GAGVSQSPSNKVTEKGKDVELRCDPISGHTALYWYRQSLGQGLEFLIYFQGNSAPDKSGLPSDRFSAERTGGSVSTLTIQRTQQEDSAVYLCASNSGGGGLNTQYFGPGTRLTVL.